The rows below give T cell receptor beta chains drawn from one sample of a study of cytomegalovirus exposure and HLA in healthy donors. Clones were read by immunoSEQ multiplex PCR, and TCRdb kept only the in-frame ones, dropping some. The table records over 130,000 clones, about 64% of them present only once. Sequences were obtained from PBMCs. Receptors originate from a woman aged 60-75 years in good health and CMV-seropositive. Both conserved end residues are part of each CDR3. D genes are given only for firm matches. Size values are once, few and many counts, or a class for expanded clones, and some rows have none.

V gene,D gene,J gene,CDR3 length,clone size,CDR3 protein,CDR3 DNA
TRBV10-1,.,TRBJ2-3,15,.,CASSSTEGVTDTQYF,TGCGCCAGCAGTTCAACGGAGGGAGTCACAGATACGCAGTATTTT
TRBV28,TRBD1,TRBJ2-5,14,.,CATDPTGVGETQYF,TGTGCCACCGACCCCACAGGGGTTGGGGAGACCCAGTACTTC
TRBV9,.,TRBJ1-6,15,.,CASSLRGTYNSPLHF,TGTGCCAGCAGCCTCCGCGGTACTTATAATTCACCCCTCCACTTT
TRBV5-6,TRBD2,TRBJ2-7,16,.,CASSSDRLAGVDEQYF,TGTGCCAGCAGCTCTGACCGACTAGCGGGAGTCGACGAGCAGTACTTC
TRBV9,.,TRBJ1-2,12,few,CASSSGIYGYTF,TGTGCCAGCAGCTCCGGGATCTATGGCTACACCTTC
TRBV10-2,.,TRBJ1-1,12,few,CASRQGGTEAFF,TGCGCCAGCCGGCAGGGAGGGACTGAAGCTTTCTTT
TRBV6-5,.,TRBJ1-2,15,.,CASSSIDRFNYGYTF,TGTGCCAGCAGTAGCATCGACAGGTTTAACTATGGCTACACCTTC
TRBV29-1,.,TRBJ1-2,13,.,CSVEQGGYYGYTF,TGCAGCGTTGAACAGGGTGGTTACTATGGCTACACCTTC
TRBV28,.,TRBJ2-4,13,.,CASTPGDKNIQYF,TGTGCCAGCACTCCAGGGGACAAAAACATTCAGTACTTC
TRBV2,.,TRBJ1-1,15,.,CASSEAPGRLAEAFF,TGTGCCAGCAGTGAAGCGCCAGGGAGGTTAGCTGAAGCTTTCTTT
TRBV6-5,TRBD1,TRBJ1-2,13,.,CARFRTGGRGYTF,TGTGCCAGATTCCGGACAGGGGGCCGTGGCTACACCTTC
TRBV9,.,TRBJ2-1,14,.,CASSVEDTYNEQFF,TGTGCCAGCAGCGTAGAGGACACCTACAATGAGCAGTTCTTC
TRBV28,TRBD2,TRBJ2-7,16,.,CASSLIGLAGAYEQYF,TGTGCCAGCAGTTTAATCGGACTAGCGGGGGCCTACGAGCAGTACTTC
TRBV15,TRBD2,TRBJ2-5,15,.,CATSRGTSGAEAQYF,TGTGCCACCAGCAGAGGGACTAGCGGCGCGGAGGCCCAGTACTTC
TRBV5-1,.,TRBJ2-1,15,few,CASSGGTRVYNEQFF,TGCGCCAGCAGCGGCGGGACCAGGGTTTACAATGAGCAGTTCTTC
TRBV25-1,TRBD2,TRBJ2-7,14,few,CASSQQREPYEQYF,TGTGCCAGCAGCCAGCAGCGGGAGCCCTACGAGCAGTACTTC
TRBV27,TRBD1,TRBJ2-1,15,.,CASSLLGTGYNEQFF,TGTGCCAGCAGTTTACTAGGGACAGGGTATAATGAGCAGTTCTTC
TRBV30,.,TRBJ1-1,14,few,CAWGVGLKNTEAFF,TGTGCCTGGGGAGTGGGACTTAAGAACACTGAAGCTTTCTTT